These 2 T cell receptor beta chains came from one sample sequenced in a study of cytomegalovirus exposure and HLA in healthy donors. 13 Jbeta primers and 60 Vbeta primers were used for the PCR. The repertoire was sequenced with immunoSEQ multiplex PCR; TCRdb's copy has only in-frame clones and lacks some. The sample yields around 120,000 clones, roughly four fifths seen once. What was sequenced was PBMCs. These receptors all come from a girl aged 2 to 10 in good health and CMV-seronegative.

This chain joins TRBV12-5 and TRBJ2-3, with D perhaps TRBD2 (5 bases). CDR3 length equals 16 residues. Germline CDR1 LGHNT, CDR2 FRNRAP. V lost 7 bases and J lost 2, with 19 bases in between. The CDR3 loop reads CASAAGLLLLTDTQYF. CDR3 sequence (DNA): TGTGCTAGTGCCGCGGGCCTTCTACTACTCACAGATACGCAGTATTTT.

A few counts support this clone. V usage is TRBV10-3 and J usage is TRBJ2-1, with D tentatively TRBD1 (6 bases). V was clipped by 0 bases and J by 5 bases, with 14 bases between them. Germline loops: CDR1 ENHRY, CDR2 SYGVKD. The CDR3 spans 16 residues. The CDR3 sequence is CAISESFRTGNNEQFF. The CDR3 DNA reads as TGTGCCATCAGTGAGTCGTTTAGAACAGGGAACAATGAGCAGTTCTTC.